This TCR beta chain was sequenced during a study of blood T cell repertoires in COVID-19. Study-wide context: Donors in the United States, Italy and Spain gave samples during acute or convalescent COVID-19. Sample material is recorded as cDNA or gDNA derived from T cells, B-cell-depleted T cells, or PBMCs.

This CDR3 comprises 16 residues. Losses at the gene ends were 4 bases for V and 4 bases for J; bases not matched to a gene: 13. The germline V gene has CDR1 SGDLS and CDR2 YYNGEE. Source study methods: Counts of nucleated cells, estimated from reference gene primer amplification, were obtained. The protocol was immunoSEQ multiplex PCR, while the TCRdb copy is restricted to in-frame clones and leaves out a portion. That table is the source of V, J and clone size, and D and trimming were worked out from the DNA. The profile covers about 140,000 clones, with about 90% appearing a single time and less than 2% taken by the ten largest.

This sequence joins TRBV9 and TRBJ1-2, with TRBD1 matching 7 bases. Material: peripheral blood. This sequence originates from a woman in her sixties or seventies with acute or convalescent COVID-19. The chain's CDR3 is CASSSRQGPRGYGYTF. The CDR3 DNA sequence: TGTGCCAGCAGCTCAAGACAGGGCCCAAGAGGCTATGGCTACACCTTC. The variable domain in full, completed from reference TRBV9 and TRBJ1-2, reads DSGVTQTPKHLITATGQRVTLRCSPRSGDLSVYWYQQSLDQGLQFLIQYYNGEERAKGNILERFSAQQFPDLHSELNLSSLELGDSALYFCASSSRQGPRGYGYTFGSGTRLTVV.